Listed here are 5 T cell receptor beta chains from one sample, sequenced in a study of a mutant IDH1 vaccine in newly diagnosed glioma. Antigen specificity for these receptors is unknown. This sample's time point: week 23, last vaccination. Each dose delivered 300 ug of mutant IDH1 20-mer peptide subcutaneously with imiquimod. The repertoire was sequenced with immunoSEQ multiplex PCR; TCRdb's copy has only in-frame clones and lacks some. The table records about 60,000 clones, 85% to 90% of them present only once. Sequences were derived from PBMCs, sampled from a glioma patient whose treatment included an IDH1 peptide vaccine. The origin of the receptors is a man between 35 and 55 years old with glioma.

The chain carries TRBV6-5 and TRBJ1-5; D call uncertain. Germline V gene sequence: CDR1 MNHEY, CDR2 SVGAGI. Trimming cost V 0 bases and J 1 base, with 10 bases left between them. The CDR3 has 16 amino acids. This CDR3 is CASSYSRPQSNQPQHF. The CDR3 region has the DNA TGTGCCAGCAGTTACTCCCGCCCCCAGAGCAATCAGCCCCAGCATTTT.

J is TRBJ2-3 and V is TRBV9, with D maybe TRBD1 (6 bases). This CDR3 has 16 amino acids. Deletions cut 0 bases from V and 5 bases from J, with 16 bases between. Germline V lookup: CDR1 SGDLS, CDR2 YYNGEE. In nucleotides, the CDR3 is TGTGCCAGCAGCGTAGCCCTAACAGGGTTTGGAGATACGCAGTATTTT. Protein product: CASSVALTGFGDTQYF.

This rearrangement joins TRBV20-1 to TRBJ1-2, with D unclear. The CDR3 consists of 11 residues. Germline V gene sequence: CDR1 DFQATT, CDR2 SNEGSKA (reference sequence). The germline V and J ends were trimmed by 3 bases and 3 bases, with 5 bases remaining between them. Written as DNA, the CDR3 is TGCAGTGCTAGGTTTGACTATGGCTACACCTTC. It specifies CSARFDYGYTF.

This chain links TRBV27 with TRBJ1-5; TRBD1 might be the D (5 bases). Germline loops: CDR1 MNHEY, CDR2 SMNVEV (reference sequence). Trimming took off 3 bases at V and 0 bases at J, with 12 bases between the two ends. This CDR3 has 16 amino acids. The CDR3: CASSFGGMRSNQPQHF. DNA for the CDR3: TGTGCCAGCAGTTTTGGGGGAATGCGTAGCAATCAGCCCCAGCATTTT.

The chain recombines TRBV19 with TRBJ2-7; D gene ambiguous. This CDR3 comprises 12 residues. The V end lost 3 bases, the J end lost 4 bases, and 7 bases lay between the germline ends. Germline CDR1 is LNHDA and CDR2 is SQIVND (reference sequence). The CDR3 DNA is TGTGCCAGTAGTATGAAAGGGTACGAGCAGTACTTC. Its translation is CASSMKGYEQYF.